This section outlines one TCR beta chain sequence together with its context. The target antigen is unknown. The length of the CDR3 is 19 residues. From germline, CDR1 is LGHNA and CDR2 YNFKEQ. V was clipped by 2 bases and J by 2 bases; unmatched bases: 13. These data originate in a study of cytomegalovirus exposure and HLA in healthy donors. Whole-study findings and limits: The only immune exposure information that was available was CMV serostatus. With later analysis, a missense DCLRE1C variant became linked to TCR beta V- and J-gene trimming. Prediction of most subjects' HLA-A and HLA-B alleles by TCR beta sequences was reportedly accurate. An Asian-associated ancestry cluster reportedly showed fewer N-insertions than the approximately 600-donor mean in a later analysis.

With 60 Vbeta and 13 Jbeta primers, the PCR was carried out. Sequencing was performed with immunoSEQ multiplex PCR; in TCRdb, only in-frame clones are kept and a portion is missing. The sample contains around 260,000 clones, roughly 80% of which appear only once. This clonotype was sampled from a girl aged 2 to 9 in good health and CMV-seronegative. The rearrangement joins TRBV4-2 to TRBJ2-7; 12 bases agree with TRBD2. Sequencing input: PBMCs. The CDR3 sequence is CASSQRTSGETKRTYEQYF. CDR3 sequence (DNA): TGTGCCAGCAGCCAACGGACTAGCGGGGAGACCAAAAGGACCTACGAGCAGTACTTC.